The next 32 T cell receptor beta chains were all read from a single sample in a study of shared clonotypes between healthy human individuals. Positively selected for CCR7, the CD45RO-negative cells used as naive CD8 cells excluded terminally differentiated effector memory CD45RA+ cells. Here immunoSEQ multiplex PCR was the method, and the copy in TCRdb shows in-frame clones only, minus some. This table holds about 600,000 clones, just under 97% found once. Source material: naive CD8+ T cells sorted from blood. The source of these receptors is a woman aged 25 to 39 in good health.

The gene calls are TRBV15 and TRBJ1-3; D is undetermined. The germline CDR1 and CDR2 sequences are LNHNV and YYDKDF (reference sequence). The germline V and J ends were trimmed by 8 bases and 1 base, with 12 bases remaining between them. The CDR3 runs 14 residues. CDR3: CATQDPGSGNTIYF. Here the CDR3 DNA reads TGTGCCACCCAGGACCCTGGGTCTGGAAACACCATATATTTT. Using reference TRBV15 and TRBJ1-3 for the parts outside the CDR3, the full variable domain is DAMVIQNPRYQVTQFGKPVTLSCSQTLNHNVMYWYQQKSSQAPKLLFHYYDKDFNNEADTPDNFQSRRPNTSFCFLDIRSPGLGDTAMYLCATQDPGSGNTIYFGEGSWLTVV.

The CDR3 coding sequence is TGTGCCAGCAGTTTATTCTCCGGGACTAGTAATCAGGAGACCCAGTACTTC. Its translation: CASSLFSGTSNQETQYF. The chain employs TRBV28 and TRBJ2-5, with 8 bases lining up with TRBD2. The CDR3 extends over 17 amino acids. Germline V gene data show CDR1 as MDHEN and CDR2 as SYDVKM. V was clipped by 1 base and J by 5 bases; unmatched bases: 12. The variable domain in full, completed from reference TRBV28 and TRBJ2-5, reads DVKVTQSSRYLVKRTGEKVFLECVQDMDHENMFWYRQDPGLGLRLIYFSYDVKMKEKGDIPEGYSVSREKKERFSLILESASTNQTSMYLCASSLFSGTSNQETQYFGPGTRLLVL.

J is TRBJ2-3 and V is TRBV6-4; D might be TRBD1 (6 bases). Germline CDR1 reads MRHNA; CDR2 reads SNTAGT. Trimming left V 4 bases short and J 0 bases short, with 14 bases between. CDR3 length: 16 residues. CDR3 bases: TGTGCCAGCAGTGGCACCGGGACAACGAGCACAGATACGCAGTATTTT. This translates into CASSGTGTTSTDTQYF.

This chain joins TRBV7-3 and TRBJ2-2; 11 nucleotides match TRBD2. CDR1 is SGHTA, CDR2 FQGTGA, per germline. V lost 1 base and J lost 0; bases outside the gene matches: 4. The CDR3 loop spans 18 amino acids. CDR3 loop: CASSLKASGRPNTGELFF. The CDR3, as DNA: TGTGCCAGCAGCTTAAAGGCTAGCGGGAGGCCGAACACCGGGGAGCTGTTTTTT.

Comment on this clone: Distinct nucleotide sequences in the sample also encode this CDR3. The J gene is TRBJ2-7, the V gene TRBV5-1; D is uncertain. V lost 0 bases and J 6 bases, leaving 4 bases between the germline ends. From germline, CDR1 is SGHRS and CDR2 YFSETQ. The CDR3 is 11 residues long. The CDR3 DNA sequence: TGCGCCAGCAGCTTGGCGGGCGAGCAGTACTTC. Residues: CASSLAGEQYF.

This rearrangement joins TRBV28 to TRBJ1-2; D is undetermined. CDR3 length: 15 residues. Trimming shortened V by 4 bases and J by 0 bases, and 12 bases separated the two germline ends. Germline V CDR1 and CDR2: MDHEN, SYDVKM. CDR3 coding DNA: TGTGCCAGCAGTTCCTATAAGGGTCCTAACTATGGCTACACCTTC. Protein product: CASSSYKGPNYGYTF.

The chain has TRBV28 and TRBJ2-1, with 8 bases fitting TRBD2. This CDR3 is built from 16 residues. The J segment lost 0 bases and the V segment lost 7 bases, leaving 8 bases of the junction unmatched. Germline V gene lookup returns CDR1 MDHEN and CDR2 SYDVKM. The CDR3 nucleotides are TGTGCCAGCATGACTAAGCGGGAGAGCTCCTACAATGAGCAGTTCTTC. Its translation: CASMTKRESSYNEQFF.

This chain links TRBV5-1 with TRBJ1-1; 7 nucleotides line up with TRBD1. The length of the CDR3 is 14 residues. Germline trimming cut 2 bases from V and 1 base from J; bases unmatched to any gene: 2. The V gene's germline CDR1 is SGHRS and CDR2 YFSETQ. CDR3 nucleotide sequence: TGCGCCAGCAGCTTCAGACAGGGGAACACTGAAGCTTTCTTT. Residues: CASSFRQGNTEAFF.

This chain joins TRBV28 and TRBJ1-3, with D possibly TRBD1 on 5 matching bases. Looked up from germline, CDR1 is MDHEN and CDR2 is SYDVKM. Between the trimmed V and J ends, which lost 7 bases and 0 bases, there was a span of 13 bases. CDR3 length: 15 amino acids. The CDR3 region is CASTSSGGSGNTIYF. In nucleotides, the CDR3 is TGTGCCAGCACCTCCTCCGGGGGCTCTGGAAACACCATATATTTT.

The V and J genes are TRBV25-1 and TRBJ2-5; 12 bases fit TRBD1. The germline gives CDR1 MGHDK, CDR2 SYGVNS. V was clipped by 3 bases and J by 5 bases; unmatched bases: 13. The CDR3 has 18 residues. CDR3 coding DNA: TGTGCCAGCAGTGATGGGACAGGGGGCGCACTTTTCCGGGAGACCCAGTACTTC. This sequence encodes CASSDGTGGALFRETQYF. The complete variable domain, with remaining parts taken from reference TRBV25-1 and TRBJ2-5, reads EADIYQTPRYLVIGTGKKITLECSQTMGHDKMYWYQQDPGMELHLIHYSYGVNSTEKGDLSSESTVSRIRTEHFPLTLESARPSHTSQYLCASSDGTGGALFRETQYFGPGTRLLVL.

This clone was seen only once. The CDR3 nucleotides are TGTGCCAGCAGCGCCCCCCAGGGGGGGGGAGCAGAGACCCAGTACTTC. Translating gives CASSAPQGGGAETQYF. This rearrangement joins TRBV28 to TRBJ2-5; D is tentatively TRBD1 or TRBD2 (7 bases each). The CDR3 is made up of 16 amino acids. Germline V lookup: CDR1 MDHEN, CDR2 SYDVKM. Trimming removed 6 bases from V and 4 bases from J, with 21 bases in between.

J is TRBJ2-1 and V is TRBV10-3; 10 bases agree with TRBD2. The germline CDR1 and CDR2 sequences are ENHRY and SYGVKD. CDR3 length: 16 amino acids. V gave up 3 bases and J gave up 5 bases; unmatched junction bases: 7. In DNA, the CDR3 is TGTGCCATCAGTGAAATAGTAGCGGGAGGCAACAATGAGCAGTTCTTC. It codes for CAISEIVAGGNNEQFF.

CDR3 protein: CASSLTSGSQETQYF. The CDR3 DNA reads as TGTGCCAGCAGTTTAACGTCAGGTAGCCAAGAGACCCAGTACTTC. The chain has TRBV27 and TRBJ2-5; D not resolved. Per the germline V gene, CDR1 is MNHEY and CDR2 is SMNVEV (reference sequence). The V and J ends lost 2 bases and 1 base respectively, with 11 bases between them. The CDR3 spans 15 residues.

The gene calls are TRBV27 and TRBJ2-7, with D perhaps matching TRBD1 (6 bases). Germline V gives CDR1 MNHEY, CDR2 SMNVEV (reference sequence). This CDR3 has 11 amino acids. V dropped 6 bases and J dropped 12 bases, with 15 bases sitting between them. CDR3 sequence reads: CASRTGLSWYF. The DNA for the CDR3 is TGTGCCAGCAGAACAGGGTTGAGTTGGTACTTC.

The genes are TRBV4-1 and TRBJ2-5, with D possibly TRBD2 on 5 matching bases. V lost 0 bases and J 3 bases, leaving 14 bases between the germline ends. The CDR3 runs 16 residues. From germline, CDR1 is MGHRA and CDR2 YSYEKL. The CDR3 is CASSQEGEGVEETQYF. The CDR3 coding sequence is TGCGCCAGCAGCCAAGAGGGTGAGGGAGTAGAAGAGACCCAGTACTTC.

This chain connects TRBV6-6 to TRBJ2-7; no reliable D call. V lost 4 bases and J lost 5, with 18 bases in between. This CDR3 has 15 residues. The germline gives CDR1 MNHNY, CDR2 SVGAGI (reference sequence). CDR3 sequence (DNA): TGTGCCAGCAGTTCCCTTGACACCGCGATCCACGAGCAGTACTTC. It yields the protein CASSSLDTAIHEQYF.

CDR3 bases: TGTGCCAGTAGTGACCGGGACAGGGTCCAAGAGACCCAGTACTTC. Amino acids: CASSDRDRVQETQYF. The J gene is TRBJ2-5, the V gene TRBV19, with 9 bases matching TRBD1. The germline V gene has CDR1 LNHDA and CDR2 SQIVND (reference sequence). With 5 bases clipped from V and 1 base from J, the junction kept 5 bases outside the gene matches. CDR3 length: 15 amino acids.

The chain is built from TRBV6-1 and TRBJ2-7; 7 bases are a match to TRBD2. Germline V gives CDR1 MNHNS, CDR2 SASEGT. This CDR3 is built from 15 residues. J was trimmed by 1 base and V by 0 bases; bases with no gene match: 3. The CDR3 DNA is TGTGCCAGCAGTGAAGCAGGGACTATTTCCTACGAGCAGTACTTC. Encoded protein: CASSEAGTISYEQYF.

In DNA form, the CDR3 reads TGCGCCAGCAGTGAAACTAGGAGGGAGCCCTACGAGCAGTACTTC. Amino acid sequence: CASSETRREPYEQYF. V usage is TRBV10-2 and J usage is TRBJ2-7; possibly TRBD2 for D (6 bases). The germline CDR1 and CDR2 sequences are WSHSY and SAAADI. Trimming shortened V by 3 bases and J by 2 bases, and 14 bases separated the two germline ends. The CDR3 extends over 15 amino acids.

The gene calls are TRBV5-4 and TRBJ2-7, with 8 bases fitting TRBD2. This CDR3 is built from 15 residues. Germline values: CDR1 SGHNT, CDR2 YYREEE (reference sequence). The J segment lost 6 bases and the V segment lost 0 bases, leaving 8 bases of the junction unmatched. CDR3 loop: CASSLVTAGVGEQYF. The CDR3 DNA reads TGTGCCAGCAGCTTGGTAACAGCGGGAGTTGGCGAGCAGTACTTC.

About this clone: In the same sample, other DNA sequences code for this CDR3. The chain joins TRBV5-4 to TRBJ2-5, with D uncertain. The germline gives CDR1 SGHNT, CDR2 YYREEE (reference sequence). This CDR3 region has 13 residues. V lost 0 bases, J lost 3 bases, and 6 bases lay in between. CDR3 in amino acids: CASSLVAEETQYF. Here the CDR3 DNA reads TGTGCCAGCAGCTTGGTGGCCGAAGAGACCCAGTACTTC.

This clone is a singleton in its sample. The chain links TRBV28 to TRBJ1-4; the D is unclear. CDR3 length: 17 amino acids. The V end lost 1 base, the J end lost 5 bases, and 17 bases lay between the germline ends. Germline V gene lookup returns CDR1 MDHEN and CDR2 SYDVKM. The CDR3 bases are TGTGCCAGCAGTTTATCTACCCGAGGGATGCTGAATGAAAAACTGTTTTTT. Translation: CASSLSTRGMLNEKLFF.

The V and J genes are TRBV5-5 and TRBJ2-2; no reliable D call. This CDR3 has 13 residues. Germline V gene sequence: CDR1 SGHKS, CDR2 YYEKEE (reference sequence). Trimming stripped 2 bases from V and 7 bases from J, with 9 bases between. The CDR3 region has the DNA TGTGCCAGCAGCTTTGGGGTTGGCGGGGAGCTGTTTTTT. Its protein is CASSFGVGGELFF.

J is TRBJ2-3 and V is TRBV5-4; D tentatively reads TRBD1 or TRBD2 (6 bases each). Trimming removed 1 base from V and 2 bases from J, with 14 bases in between. The CDR3 length is 16 residues. Germline V lookup: CDR1 SGHNT, CDR2 YYREEE (reference sequence). This CDR3 reads CASSLKQGLLTDTQYF. In DNA form, the CDR3 reads TGTGCCAGCAGCTTGAAACAGGGACTCCTCACAGATACGCAGTATTTT.

The CDR3 loop is CASSLPTFPRLATDTQYF. The CDR3 coding sequence is TGTGCCAGCAGTTTACCCACTTTCCCCCGGTTAGCTACAGATACGCAGTATTTT. The chain couples TRBV28 to TRBJ2-3; D is undetermined. This CDR3 contains 18 residues. Germline values: CDR1 MDHEN, CDR2 SYDVKM. The V end lost 2 bases, the J end lost 3 bases, and 21 bases lay between the germline ends.

The rearrangement links TRBV5-4 to TRBJ1-5; D may be TRBD1 (5 bases). Per germline, CDR1 SGHNT and CDR2 YYREEE (reference sequence). The V gene lost 4 bases and the J gene lost 3 bases, with 14 bases spanning the gap. The CDR3 extends over 15 amino acids. CDR3 loop: CASSVGAGYNQPQHF. The CDR3 DNA is TGTGCCAGCAGCGTAGGGGCAGGATACAATCAGCCCCAGCATTTT.

The V call is TRBV5-1, the J call TRBJ1-5; TRBD1 matches at 11 bases. The CDR3 has 17 amino acids. Germline V gene data show CDR1 as SGHRS and CDR2 as YFSETQ. V shed 4 bases and J 3 bases; nucleotides not matched to a gene: 9. The CDR3 loop reads CASSPSGQGAPNQPQHF. The CDR3 coding sequence is TGCGCCAGCAGCCCGTCAGGACAGGGGGCACCCAATCAGCCCCAGCATTTT.

The rearrangement uses TRBV5-5 and TRBJ1-3; no definite D call. V was clipped by 2 bases and J by 3 bases, with 18 bases between them. The V gene's germline CDR1 is SGHKS and CDR2 YYEKEE (reference sequence). This CDR3 has 17 amino acids. The CDR3 coding sequence is TGTGCCAGCAGCTTTACCCACCGGCGATCGGATGGAAACACCATATATTTT. It translates to CASSFTHRRSDGNTIYF.

The V gene is TRBV27, the J gene TRBJ2-7; the D gene is possibly TRBD2 (5 bases). The CDR3 sequence is 15 residues long. The V gene lost 4 bases and the J gene lost 4 bases, with 17 bases spanning the gap. Germline V gene sequence: CDR1 MNHEY, CDR2 SMNVEV (reference sequence). The CDR3 DNA reads TGTGCCAGCAGTTACCGACTATCTCGATCGTACGAGCAGTACTTC. Its translation is CASSYRLSRSYEQYF.

Notes on this clone: In the same sample, other DNA sequences code for this CDR3. This chain joins TRBV19 and TRBJ1-5; TRBD1 might be the D (5 bases). CDR1 and CDR2 from the germline V gene are LNHDA and SQIVND (reference sequence). CDR3 length: 13 amino acids. V was shortened by 6 bases and J by 2 bases, with 8 bases between the two germline ends. Here the CDR3 reads CASSPGGNQPQHF. For the CDR3, the DNA is TGTGCCAGTAGCCCGGGGGGCAATCAGCCCCAGCATTTT.

CDR3 coding DNA: TGTGCCAGCAGTTACTCGACAGGGATCTACGAGCAGTACTTC. It yields the protein CASSYSTGIYEQYF. V usage is TRBV6-6 and J usage is TRBJ2-7; 7 bases line up with TRBD1. Germline CDR1 and CDR2: MNHNY and SVGAGI (reference sequence). With V trimmed by 0 bases and J by 3 bases, 2 bases remained unmatched. This CDR3 contains 14 residues.

This rearrangement joins TRBV4-1 to TRBJ2-5; 12 positions agree with TRBD2. CDR1 MGHRA and CDR2 YSYEKL come from the germline V gene. The CDR3 is made up of 17 amino acids. V shed 3 bases and J 4 bases; nucleotides not matched to a gene: 9. CDR3: CASSQSSGRAGLETQYF. The CDR3 DNA reads TGCGCCAGCAGCCAGTCTAGCGGGAGGGCCGGTCTAGAGACCCAGTACTTC.